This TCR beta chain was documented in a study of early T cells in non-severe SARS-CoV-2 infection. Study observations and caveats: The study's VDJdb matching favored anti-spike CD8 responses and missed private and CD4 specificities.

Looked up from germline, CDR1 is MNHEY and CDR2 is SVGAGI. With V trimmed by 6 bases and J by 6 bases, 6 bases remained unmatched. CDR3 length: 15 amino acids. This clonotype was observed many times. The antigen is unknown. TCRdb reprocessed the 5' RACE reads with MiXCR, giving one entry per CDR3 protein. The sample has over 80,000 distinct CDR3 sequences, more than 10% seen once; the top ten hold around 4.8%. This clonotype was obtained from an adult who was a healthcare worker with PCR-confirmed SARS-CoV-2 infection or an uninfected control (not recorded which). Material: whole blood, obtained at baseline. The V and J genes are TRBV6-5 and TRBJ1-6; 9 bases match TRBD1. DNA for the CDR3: TGTGCCAGCAGCCTACAGGGGGCCCTTAATTCACCCCTCCACTTT. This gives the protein CASSLQGALNSPLHF.